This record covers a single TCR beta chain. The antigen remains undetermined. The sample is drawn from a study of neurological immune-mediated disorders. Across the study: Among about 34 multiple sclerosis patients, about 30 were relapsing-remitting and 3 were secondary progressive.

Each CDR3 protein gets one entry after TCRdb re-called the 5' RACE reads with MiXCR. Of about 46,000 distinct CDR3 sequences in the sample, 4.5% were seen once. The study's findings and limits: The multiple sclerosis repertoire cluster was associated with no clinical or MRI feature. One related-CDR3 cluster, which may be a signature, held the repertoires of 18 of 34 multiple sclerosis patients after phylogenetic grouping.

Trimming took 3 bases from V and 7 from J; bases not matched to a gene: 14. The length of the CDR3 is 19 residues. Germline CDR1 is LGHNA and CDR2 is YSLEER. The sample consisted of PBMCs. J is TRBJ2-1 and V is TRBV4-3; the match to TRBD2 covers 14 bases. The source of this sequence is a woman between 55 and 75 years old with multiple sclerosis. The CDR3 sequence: CASSHEPPGLAGEHNEQFF. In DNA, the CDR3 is TGCGCCAGCAGCCATGAACCCCCGGGACTAGCGGGAGAACATAATGAGCAGTTCTTC.